Listed below are T cell receptor beta chains from one sample, sequenced in a study of human T cells and chemical hapten exposure. TCRdb re-called the RACE reads through MiXCR, storing one row per CDR3 protein. The profile covers roughly 180,000 distinct CDR3 sequences, with approximately 20% appearing a single time and about 7% taken by the ten largest. This specimen was whole blood, taken in connection with sensitization to the hapten diphenylcyclopropenone (DPC). The receptors were gathered from a woman in her forties or fifties with alopecia areata. Some clones in this sample may be carry-over from other donors' samples. Each CDR3 is given with its conserved first and last residue. The D gene is left open where the match is weak. Clone size is stated in some rows and not others, as once, few, many or a class when expanded.

cdr3_aa: CASSRDRVHQPQHF
cdr3_nt: TGTGCCAGCAGCCGGGACAGGGTTCATCAGCCCCAGCATTTT
j_call: TRBJ1-5
d_call: TRBD1
clone_size: -
v_call: TRBV12-3/TRBV12-4

cdr3_aa: CSAAIGEGPQHF
cdr3_nt: TGCAGTGCTGCCATTGGGGAAGGGCCCCAGCATTTT
j_call: TRBJ1-5
d_call: -
clone_size: -
v_call: TRBV20-1

cdr3_aa: CATSGLEGSKQYF
cdr3_nt: TGTGCCACCAGTGGTTTGGAGGGATCCAAGCAGTACTTC
j_call: TRBJ2-7
d_call: -
clone_size: -
v_call: TRBV24-1

cdr3_aa: CASSLGSQARSVDTQYF
cdr3_nt: TGTGCCAGCAGCTTAGGTTCACAAGCGAGATCCGTAGATACGCAGTATTTT
j_call: TRBJ2-3
d_call: -
clone_size: -
v_call: TRBV7-2

cdr3_aa: CASSLVPSNEQFF
cdr3_nt: TGCGCCAGCAGCTTGGTTCCCAGCAATGAGCAGTTCTTC
j_call: TRBJ2-1
d_call: -
clone_size: few
v_call: TRBV5-1

cdr3_aa: CASRRSSQPEAFF
cdr3_nt: TGCGCCTCCCGACGGAGCTCTCAACCTGAAGCTTTCTTT
j_call: TRBJ1-1
d_call: -
clone_size: few
v_call: TRBV5-1

cdr3_aa: CSGGRDSTYAFF
cdr3_nt: TGCAGTGGTGGGCGGGACAGCACGTACGCTTTCTTT
j_call: TRBJ1-1
d_call: TRBD1
clone_size: few
v_call: TRBV20-1

cdr3_aa: CASSVGPPDLPNTEAFF
cdr3_nt: TGTGCCAGCAGCGTAGGGCCTCCGGACTTGCCGAACACTGAAGCTTTCTTT
j_call: TRBJ1-1
d_call: -
clone_size: few
v_call: TRBV9

cdr3_aa: CALSQGPRDEQYF
cdr3_nt: TGTGCCCTCTCACAGGGCCCCAGGGACGAGCAGTACTTC
j_call: TRBJ2-7
d_call: -
clone_size: -
v_call: TRBV10-3

cdr3_aa: CASWGGSGELFF
cdr3_nt: TGTGCCAGCTGGGGGGGCTCCGGGGAGCTGTTTTTT
j_call: TRBJ2-2
d_call: -
clone_size: -
v_call: TRBV6-5

cdr3_aa: CASSRRDTDQPQHF
cdr3_nt: TGTGCCAGCAGTCGCCGGGACACGGATCAGCCCCAGCATTTT
j_call: TRBJ1-5
d_call: -
clone_size: -
v_call: TRBV28

cdr3_aa: CASSEDRRETDTQYF
cdr3_nt: TGTGCCAGCAGTGAAGATCGAAGGGAAACAGATACGCAGTATTTT
j_call: TRBJ2-3
d_call: -
clone_size: -
v_call: TRBV6-1

cdr3_aa: CAISVPWTSGDDNEQFF
cdr3_nt: TGTGCCATCAGTGTTCCATGGACTAGCGGGGACGACAATGAGCAGTTCTTC
j_call: TRBJ2-1
d_call: TRBD2
clone_size: many
v_call: TRBV10-3

cdr3_aa: CASSQYMTARYEQYF
cdr3_nt: TGTGCCAGCAGCCAATATATGACAGCAAGGTACGAGCAGTACTTC
j_call: TRBJ2-7
d_call: -
clone_size: -
v_call: TRBV3-1

cdr3_aa: CASRASGTDTQYF
cdr3_nt: TGTGCCAGCCGGGCTAGCGGTACAGATACGCAGTATTTT
j_call: TRBJ2-3
d_call: TRBD2
clone_size: -
v_call: TRBV12-3/TRBV12-4

cdr3_aa: CSALTSGRSSEQFF
cdr3_nt: TGCAGTGCTCTGACTAGCGGGAGGTCCTCAGAGCAGTTCTTC
j_call: TRBJ2-1
d_call: TRBD2
clone_size: -
v_call: TRBV20-1